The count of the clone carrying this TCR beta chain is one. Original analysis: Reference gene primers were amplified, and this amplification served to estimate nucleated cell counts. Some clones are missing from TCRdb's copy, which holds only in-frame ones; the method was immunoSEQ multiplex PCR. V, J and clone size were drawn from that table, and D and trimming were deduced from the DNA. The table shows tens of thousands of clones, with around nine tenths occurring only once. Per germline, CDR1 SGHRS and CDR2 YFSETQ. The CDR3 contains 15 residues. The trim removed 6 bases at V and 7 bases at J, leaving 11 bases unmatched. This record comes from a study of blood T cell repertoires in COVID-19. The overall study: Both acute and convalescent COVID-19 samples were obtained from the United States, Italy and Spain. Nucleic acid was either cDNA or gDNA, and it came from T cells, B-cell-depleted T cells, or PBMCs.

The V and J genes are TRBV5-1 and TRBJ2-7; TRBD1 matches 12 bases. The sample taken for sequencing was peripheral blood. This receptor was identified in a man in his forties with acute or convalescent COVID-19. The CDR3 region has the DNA TGCGCCAGCACCCTGCCGGGACAGGGGGCCCGGGAGCAGTACTTC. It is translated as CASTLPGQGAREQYF.